Following are 9 T cell receptor beta chains from one sample sequenced in a study of human T cells and chemical hapten exposure. MiXCR, run by TCRdb on the RACE reads, gives a single entry per CDR3 protein. The sample shows roughly 120,000 distinct CDR3 sequences, roughly 13% of them seen only once. Time point noted: pre-sensitization, week 0. Noted treatment: therapeutic diphenylcyclopropenone sensitization with weekly scalp DPC. The specimen was whole blood, collected in connection with sensitization to the hapten diphenylcyclopropenone (DPC). The receptors originated from a woman aged 18-30 years with alopecia areata. Some clones in this sample may be carry-over from other donors' samples.

This clonotype showed up just a few times. The chain couples TRBV20-1 to TRBJ1-5, with a weak D call TRBD1 (5 bases). The CDR3 runs 12 residues. Looked up from germline, CDR1 is DFQATT and CDR2 is SNEGSKA (reference sequence). V lost 2 bases, J lost 5 bases, and 7 bases lay in between. The CDR3 is CSARWGYQPQHF. The CDR3 DNA reads as TGCAGTGCTAGATGGGGGTATCAGCCCCAGCATTTT.

The gene calls are TRBV7-3 and TRBJ2-1, with 9 positions matching TRBD2. CDR1 and CDR2 (germline): SGHTA, FQGTGA. The CDR3 sequence is 17 residues long. With V trimmed by 5 bases and J by 15 bases, 23 bases remained unmatched. The DNA for the CDR3 is TGTGCCAGCAGCCACCCGCGGAGCGGGGGGACCCGAGGCGAGGTGTTCTTC. It yields the protein CASSHPRSGGTRGEVFF.

The rearrangement links TRBV6-6 to TRBJ2-3; 7 bases line up with TRBD2. CDR1 is MNHNY and CDR2 is SVGAGI in the germline V gene (reference sequence). Trimming removed 6 bases from V and 6 bases from J; junction bases left unmatched: 6. CDR3 length: 13 residues. DNA of the CDR3: TGTGCCAGCAGAGGCGGGGGATACGATACGCAGTATTTT. It yields the protein CASRGGGYDTQYF.

The chain is built from TRBV10-3 and TRBJ1-5, with D uncertain. This CDR3 is 13 amino acids long. Germline CDR1 ENHRY, CDR2 SYGVKD. V was shortened by 9 bases and J by 5 bases, with 14 bases between the two germline ends. CDR3 sequence reads: CAIQPIPDQPQHF. The DNA for the CDR3 is TGTGCCATTCAACCAATTCCAGATCAGCCCCAGCATTTT.

Only a few counts were recorded for this clonotype. The V gene is TRBV2, the J gene TRBJ1-5; the D is unclear. Trimming removed 6 bases from V and 4 bases from J, with 13 bases in between. Germline V gene lookup returns CDR1 SNHLY and CDR2 FYNNEI. The CDR3 is 14 residues long. The CDR3 spells CASSSNTPNQPQHF. CDR3 DNA sequence: TGTGCCAGCAGCTCCAACACCCCAAATCAGCCCCAGCATTTT.

The rearrangement joins TRBV5-1 to TRBJ2-3; no clear D gene. Per germline, CDR1 SGHRS and CDR2 YFSETQ. V gave up 9 bases and J gave up 1 base, with 15 bases separating them. CDR3 length: 14 residues. Here the CDR3 reads CATAFRGGTDTQYF. The CDR3 DNA reads as TGCGCCACCGCCTTCCGTGGGGGCACAGATACGCAGTATTTT.

This clonotype was seen a single time. The V and J genes are TRBV12-3 or TRBV12-4 and TRBJ1-5; TRBD1 is a possible D gene (6 bases). The CDR3 has 12 amino acids. Trimming removed 8 bases at V and 7 bases at J, with 12 bases between. This CDR3 is CASQQGPQPQHF. Written as DNA, the CDR3 is TGTGCCAGCCAACAGGGTCCCCAGCCCCAGCATTTT.

The rearrangement uses TRBV9 and TRBJ1-3; D gene uncertain. CDR1 is SGDLS, CDR2 YYNGEE, per germline. Trimming took off 3 bases at V and 0 bases at J, with 13 bases between the two ends. The CDR3 loop spans 16 amino acids. The CDR3 coding sequence is TGTGCCAGCAGCGAGAAACAGAGTCCCTCTGGAAACACCATATATTTT. It translates to CASSEKQSPSGNTIYF.

The V and J genes are TRBV9 and TRBJ2-2; 7 positions agree with TRBD1. The germline V gene encodes CDR1 SGDLS and CDR2 YYNGEE. J lost 11 bases, V lost 4 bases, and 5 bases had no gene match. This CDR3 contains 12 residues. CDR3 in amino acids: CASSSRQGELFF. The CDR3 region has the DNA TGTGCCAGCAGCTCCCGACAGGGAGAGCTGTTTTTT.